This is a list of T cell receptor beta chains from one sample in a study of long-term antiretroviral therapy in people with HIV. Measured with immunoSEQ multiplex PCR; TCRdb has only the in-frame clones, and not every one. This sample has fewer than 45,000 clones, with 90% to 95% found just once. The material was unsorted PBMCs, obtained 4.1 years after starting antiretroviral therapy. Receptors were obtained from a woman in her fifties or sixties with HIV. CDR3s include the opening cysteine and the closing phenylalanine or tryptophan. Fields, in order: clone size, D gene, J gene, V gene, CDR3 DNA, CDR3 protein. The D gene is left open where the match is weak. Rows may omit the clone size; those that give it use once, few, many or a size class.

abundance: few; d_gene: TRBD1; j_gene: TRBJ2-7; v_gene: TRBV19; CDR3nt: TGTGCCAGTAGTCCCGACAGGGCAATTAACTCCTACGAGCAGTACTTC; CDR3aa: CASSPDRAINSYEQYF
abundance: .; d_gene: .; j_gene: TRBJ2-3; v_gene: TRBV15; CDR3nt: TGTGCCACCAGCTTCCCAGGGGGGAAGACAGATACGCAGTATTTT; CDR3aa: CATSFPGGKTDTQYF
abundance: .; d_gene: TRBD2; j_gene: TRBJ2-7; v_gene: TRBV19; CDR3nt: TGTGCCAGTAGTATGCGCGGGGGAGATCCCTACGAGCAGTACTTC; CDR3aa: CASSMRGGDPYEQYF
abundance: .; d_gene: .; j_gene: TRBJ2-2; v_gene: TRBV10-3; CDR3nt: TGTGCCATCAGTGAGTCGAGGACAGACCACACCGGGGAGCTGTTTTTT; CDR3aa: CAISESRTDHTGELFF
abundance: .; d_gene: TRBD2; j_gene: TRBJ2-7; v_gene: TRBV7-9; CDR3nt: TGTGCCAGCAGCCTCACGGGACTAGCAAGCTACGAGCAGTACTTC; CDR3aa: CASSLTGLASYEQYF
abundance: .; d_gene: .; j_gene: TRBJ2-3; v_gene: TRBV4-3; CDR3nt: TGCGCCAGCAGCCTTAACTTCGCAGATACGCAGTATTTT; CDR3aa: CASSLNFADTQYF
abundance: medium-sized; d_gene: TRBD1; j_gene: TRBJ2-7; v_gene: TRBV7-6; CDR3nt: TGTGCCAGCAGCTTAGAAAGACAGGGTGCGGCCTACGAGCAGTACTTC; CDR3aa: CASSLERQGAAYEQYF
abundance: .; d_gene: TRBD1; j_gene: TRBJ2-1; v_gene: TRBV2; CDR3nt: TGTGCCAGCAGCGGGACAGGACTATACAATGAGCAGTTCTTC; CDR3aa: CASSGTGLYNEQFF
abundance: .; d_gene: .; j_gene: TRBJ2-2; v_gene: TRBV5-1; CDR3nt: TGCGCCAGCAGCTTGGCAAACACCGGGGAGCTGTTTTTT; CDR3aa: CASSLANTGELFF
abundance: .; d_gene: .; j_gene: TRBJ2-1; v_gene: TRBV2; CDR3nt: TGTGCCAGCAGGCGGGACTCCTACTCCTACAATGAGCAGTTCTTC; CDR3aa: CASRRDSYSYNEQFF